The clone carrying this TCR beta chain was observed at least ten times. The entry originates in a study of blood T cell repertoires in COVID-19. Study as a whole: PBMCs, B-cell-depleted T cells, or T cells provided the cDNA or gDNA that made up the material.

The CDR3 extends over 14 amino acids. Germline lookup yields CDR1 SGHTA and CDR2 FQGNSA. Trimming shortened V by 1 base and J by 6 bases, and 10 bases separated the two germline ends. Original methodology: Nucleated cell counts were estimated from reference gene primer amplification. Sequenced by immunoSEQ multiplex PCR; TCRdb stores in-frame clones only, minus some. D and trimming were read from the DNA, whereas the V and J calls and clone size are those reported in that table. The sample records around 260,000 clones, roughly nine tenths being singletons. This chain uses TRBV7-2 with TRBJ2-1; a possible D gene is TRBD2 (5 bases). This clonotype originated in a man aged 35 to 55 who had recovered from COVID-19. The sequencing sample was made of peripheral blood. The CDR3 DNA sequence: TGTGCCAGCAGCTTAGGGGAGCGTTTCAATGAGCAGTTCTTC. Its translation is CASSLGERFNEQFF.